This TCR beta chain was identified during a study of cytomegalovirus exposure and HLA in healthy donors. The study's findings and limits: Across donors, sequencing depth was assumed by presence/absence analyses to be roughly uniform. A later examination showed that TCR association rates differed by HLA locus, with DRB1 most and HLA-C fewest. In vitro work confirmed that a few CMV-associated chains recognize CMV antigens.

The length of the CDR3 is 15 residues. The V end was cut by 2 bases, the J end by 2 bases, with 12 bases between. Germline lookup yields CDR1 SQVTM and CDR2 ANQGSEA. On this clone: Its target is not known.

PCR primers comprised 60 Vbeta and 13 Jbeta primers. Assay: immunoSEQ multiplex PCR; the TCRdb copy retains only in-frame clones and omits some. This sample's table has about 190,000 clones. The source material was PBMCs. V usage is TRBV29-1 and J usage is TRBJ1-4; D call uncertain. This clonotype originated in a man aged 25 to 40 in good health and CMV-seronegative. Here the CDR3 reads CSVERGSVTNEKLFF. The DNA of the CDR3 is TGCAGCGTTGAACGGGGATCGGTGACTAATGAAAAACTGTTTTTT.